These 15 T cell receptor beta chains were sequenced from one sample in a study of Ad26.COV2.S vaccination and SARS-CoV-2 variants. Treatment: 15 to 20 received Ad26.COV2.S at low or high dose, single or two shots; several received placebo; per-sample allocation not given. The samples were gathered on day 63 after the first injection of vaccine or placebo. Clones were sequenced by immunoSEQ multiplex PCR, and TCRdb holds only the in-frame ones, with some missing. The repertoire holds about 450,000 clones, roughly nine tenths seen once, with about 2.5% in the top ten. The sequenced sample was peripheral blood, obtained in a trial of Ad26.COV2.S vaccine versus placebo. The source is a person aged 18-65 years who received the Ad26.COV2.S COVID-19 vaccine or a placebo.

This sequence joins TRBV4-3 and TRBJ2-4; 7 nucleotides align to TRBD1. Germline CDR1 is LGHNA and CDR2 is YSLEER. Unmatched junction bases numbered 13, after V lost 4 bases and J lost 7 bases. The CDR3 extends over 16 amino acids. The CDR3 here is CASSLDRSRAGNIQYF. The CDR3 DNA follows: TGCGCCAGCAGCCTGGACAGGTCCCGGGCAGGTAACATTCAGTACTTC.

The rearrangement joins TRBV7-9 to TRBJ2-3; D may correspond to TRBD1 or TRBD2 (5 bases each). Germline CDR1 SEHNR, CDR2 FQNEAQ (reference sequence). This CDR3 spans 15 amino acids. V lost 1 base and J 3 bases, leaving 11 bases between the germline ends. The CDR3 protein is CASSLVGRETDTQYF. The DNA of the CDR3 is TGTGCCAGCAGCTTAGTGGGCAGGGAGACAGATACGCAGTATTTT.

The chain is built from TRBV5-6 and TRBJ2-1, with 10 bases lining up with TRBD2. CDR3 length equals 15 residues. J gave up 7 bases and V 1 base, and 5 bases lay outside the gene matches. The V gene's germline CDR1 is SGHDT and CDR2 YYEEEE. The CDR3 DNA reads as TGTGCCAGCAGCTTGTGGGCTAGCGGGAGAAATGAGCAGTTCTTC. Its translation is CASSLWASGRNEQFF.

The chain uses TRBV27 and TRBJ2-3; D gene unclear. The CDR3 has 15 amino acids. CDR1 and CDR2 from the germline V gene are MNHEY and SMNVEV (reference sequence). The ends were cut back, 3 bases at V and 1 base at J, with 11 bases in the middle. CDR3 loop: CASSFVGLGTDTQYF. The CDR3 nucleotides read TGTGCCAGCAGTTTTGTCGGCTTAGGCACAGATACGCAGTATTTT.

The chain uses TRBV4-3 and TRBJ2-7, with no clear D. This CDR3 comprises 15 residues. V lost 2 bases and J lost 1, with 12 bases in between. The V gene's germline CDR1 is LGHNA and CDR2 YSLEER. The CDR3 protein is CASSQMSGYSYEQYF. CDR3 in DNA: TGCGCCAGCAGCCAAATGTCAGGATATTCCTACGAGCAGTACTTC.

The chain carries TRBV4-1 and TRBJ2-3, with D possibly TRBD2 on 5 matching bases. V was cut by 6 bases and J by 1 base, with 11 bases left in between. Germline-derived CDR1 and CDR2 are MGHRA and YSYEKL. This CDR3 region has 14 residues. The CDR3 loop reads CASRAFGGTDTQYF. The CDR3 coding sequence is TGCGCCAGCAGGGCTTTCGGGGGCACAGATACGCAGTATTTT.

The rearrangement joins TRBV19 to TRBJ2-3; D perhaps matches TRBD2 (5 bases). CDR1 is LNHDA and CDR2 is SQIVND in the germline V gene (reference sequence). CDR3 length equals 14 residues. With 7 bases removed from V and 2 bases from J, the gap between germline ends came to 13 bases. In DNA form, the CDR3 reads TGTGCCAGTAACCCCGGACTGTTCACAGATACGCAGTATTTT. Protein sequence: CASNPGLFTDTQYF. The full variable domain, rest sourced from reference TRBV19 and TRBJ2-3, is DGGITQSPKYLFRKEGQNVTLSCEQNLNHDAMYWYRQDPGQGLRLIYYSQIVNDFQKGDIAEGYSVSREKKESFPLTVTSAQKNPTAFYLCASNPGLFTDTQYFGPGTRLTVL.

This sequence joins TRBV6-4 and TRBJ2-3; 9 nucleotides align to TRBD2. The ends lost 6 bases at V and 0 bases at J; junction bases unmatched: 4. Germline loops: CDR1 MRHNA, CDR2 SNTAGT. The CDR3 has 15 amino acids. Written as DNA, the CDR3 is TGTGCCAGCAGCAAGGGACTAGCAAGCACAGATACGCAGTATTTT. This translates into CASSKGLASTDTQYF.

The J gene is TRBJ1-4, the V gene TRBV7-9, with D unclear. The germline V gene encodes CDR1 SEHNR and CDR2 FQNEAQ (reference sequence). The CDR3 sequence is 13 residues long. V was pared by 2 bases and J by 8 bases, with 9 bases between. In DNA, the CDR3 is TGTGCCAGCAGCTTATTTATGTACGAAAAACTGTTTTTT. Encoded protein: CASSLFMYEKLFF.

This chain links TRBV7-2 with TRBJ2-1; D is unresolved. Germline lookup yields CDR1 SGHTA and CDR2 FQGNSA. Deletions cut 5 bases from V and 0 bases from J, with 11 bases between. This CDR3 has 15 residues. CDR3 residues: CASSPAYSSYNEQFF. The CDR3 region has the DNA TGTGCCAGCAGCCCGGCCTATAGCTCCTACAATGAGCAGTTCTTC.

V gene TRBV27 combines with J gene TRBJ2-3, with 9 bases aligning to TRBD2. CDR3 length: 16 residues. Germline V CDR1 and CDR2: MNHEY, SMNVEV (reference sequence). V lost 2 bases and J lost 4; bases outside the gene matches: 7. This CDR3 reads CASSLGAGGPPDTQYF. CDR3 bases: TGTGCCAGCAGTTTAGGGGCGGGAGGGCCGCCAGATACGCAGTATTTT.

Written as DNA, the CDR3 is TGCGCCAGCAGCTACCCCCCCACGGATACGCAGTATTTT. Protein product: CASSYPPTDTQYF. The chain couples TRBV5-1 to TRBJ2-3; D gene unclear. Germline CDR1 reads SGHRS; CDR2 reads YFSETQ. Trimming took 3 bases from V and 6 from J, leaving 11 bases between them. The CDR3 is 13 residues long.

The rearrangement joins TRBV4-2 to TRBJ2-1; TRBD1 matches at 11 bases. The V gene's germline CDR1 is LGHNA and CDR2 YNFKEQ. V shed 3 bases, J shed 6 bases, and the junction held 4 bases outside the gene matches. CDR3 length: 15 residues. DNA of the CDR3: TGTGCCAGCAGCCACAGGGACAGGGGGTCCAATGAGCAGTTCTTC. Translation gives CASSHRDRGSNEQFF.

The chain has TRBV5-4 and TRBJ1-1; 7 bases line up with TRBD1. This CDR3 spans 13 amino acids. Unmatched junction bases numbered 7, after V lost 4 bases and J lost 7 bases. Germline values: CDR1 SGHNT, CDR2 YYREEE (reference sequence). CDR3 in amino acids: CASSPGTEGEAFF. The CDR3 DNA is TGTGCCAGCAGCCCGGGGACAGAGGGTGAAGCTTTCTTT.

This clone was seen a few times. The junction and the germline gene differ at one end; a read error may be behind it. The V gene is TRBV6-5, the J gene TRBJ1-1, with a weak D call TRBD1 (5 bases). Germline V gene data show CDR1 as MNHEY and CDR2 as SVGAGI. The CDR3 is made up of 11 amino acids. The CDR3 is CASRQDRGWVF. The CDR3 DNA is TGTGCCAGCAGGCAAGACCGGGGCTGGGTGTTT.